Listed below are T cell receptor beta chains from one sample, sequenced in a study of cytomegalovirus exposure and HLA in healthy donors. Clones were sequenced by immunoSEQ multiplex PCR, and TCRdb holds only the in-frame ones, with some missing. The sample has 250,000 to 300,000 clones, about 86% seen once. Sequences were obtained from PBMCs. These TCRs come from a woman between 18 and 29 years old in good health and CMV-seronegative. CDR3s include the opening cysteine and the closing phenylalanine or tryptophan. Each record gives: D gene, J gene, V gene, clone size, CDR3 protein, CDR3 DNA. The D gene is left open where the match is weak. Not all rows give a size; the values are once, few, many and, for expanded clones, a class.

d_call: TRBD2
j_call: TRBJ2-7
v_call: TRBV4-2
clone_size: NA
cdr3_aa: CASSQSGTSGYEQYF
cdr3_nt: TGTGCCAGCAGCCAAAGCGGGACTAGTGGCTACGAGCAGTACTTC

d_call: NA
j_call: TRBJ2-1
v_call: TRBV18
clone_size: NA
cdr3_aa: CASSPRQDNEQFF
cdr3_nt: TGTGCCAGCTCACCACGACAGGACAATGAGCAGTTCTTC

d_call: TRBD2
j_call: TRBJ2-3
v_call: TRBV5-1
clone_size: NA
cdr3_aa: CASSPPPGTRADTQYF
cdr3_nt: TGCGCCAGCAGCCCTCCGCCCGGGACTAGGGCAGATACGCAGTATTTT

d_call: TRBD1
j_call: TRBJ1-2
v_call: TRBV2
clone_size: few
cdr3_aa: CASRDRANYGYTF
cdr3_nt: TGTGCCAGCCGGGACAGGGCAAACTATGGCTACACCTTC

d_call: NA
j_call: TRBJ1-1
v_call: TRBV27
clone_size: NA
cdr3_aa: CASSTGLATEAFF
cdr3_nt: TGTGCCAGCAGTACAGGGTTAGCCACTGAAGCTTTCTTT

d_call: TRBD2
j_call: TRBJ2-3
v_call: TRBV10-3
clone_size: NA
cdr3_aa: CAIGGGGRTDTQYF
cdr3_nt: TGTGCCATCGGCGGGGGGGGGCGAACAGATACGCAGTATTTT

d_call: NA
j_call: TRBJ2-2
v_call: TRBV5-1
clone_size: NA
cdr3_aa: CASSPRLGGGTGELFF
cdr3_nt: TGCGCCAGCAGCCCCCGACTAGGTGGGGGCACCGGGGAGCTGTTTTTT

d_call: NA
j_call: TRBJ1-2
v_call: TRBV4-3
clone_size: NA
cdr3_aa: CASSQGTGGLGGYTF
cdr3_nt: TGCGCCAGCAGCCAAGGGACTGGTGGCTTGGGTGGCTACACCTTC

d_call: TRBD1
j_call: TRBJ1-1
v_call: TRBV6-5
clone_size: NA
cdr3_aa: CASNTGGTMSTEAFF
cdr3_nt: TGTGCCAGCAATACAGGGGGCACTATGAGCACTGAAGCTTTCTTT

d_call: TRBD2
j_call: TRBJ2-1
v_call: TRBV10-3
clone_size: NA
cdr3_aa: CAVDSGRGANEQFF
cdr3_nt: TGTGCCGTAGATAGCGGGAGAGGGGCCAATGAGCAGTTCTTC

d_call: NA
j_call: TRBJ1-5
v_call: TRBV15
clone_size: once
cdr3_aa: CATSIHSNQPQHF
cdr3_nt: TGTGCCACCAGCATCCATAGCAATCAGCCCCAGCATTTT

d_call: NA
j_call: TRBJ1-2
v_call: TRBV10-2
clone_size: NA
cdr3_aa: CASSDAGAYGYTF
cdr3_nt: TGCGCCAGCAGTGACGCAGGGGCCTATGGCTACACCTTC

d_call: TRBD1
j_call: TRBJ1-2
v_call: TRBV10-1
clone_size: NA
cdr3_aa: CASNPGTGWNGYTF
cdr3_nt: TGCGCCAGCAATCCCGGGACAGGGTGGAATGGCTACACCTTC

d_call: NA
j_call: TRBJ2-7
v_call: TRBV7-2
clone_size: NA
cdr3_aa: CASSPRYDGFYEQYF
cdr3_nt: TGTGCCAGCAGCCCCCGATATGACGGGTTCTACGAGCAGTACTTC

d_call: TRBD2
j_call: TRBJ2-5
v_call: TRBV2
clone_size: NA
cdr3_aa: CASSTSGGVETQYF
cdr3_nt: TGTGCCAGCAGCACAAGCGGGGGGGTCGAGACCCAGTACTTC

d_call: TRBD1
j_call: TRBJ1-1
v_call: TRBV27
clone_size: NA
cdr3_aa: CASSRTSYRGRMNTEAFF
cdr3_nt: TGTGCCAGCAGCCGCACCTCCTACAGGGGGCGTATGAACACTGAAGCTTTCTTT

d_call: TRBD1
j_call: TRBJ1-5
v_call: TRBV9
clone_size: NA
cdr3_aa: CASSGETGRFQPQHF
cdr3_nt: TGTGCCAGCAGCGGAGAGACAGGGCGATTTCAGCCCCAGCATTTT

d_call: TRBD1
j_call: TRBJ2-7
v_call: TRBV6-5
clone_size: NA
cdr3_aa: CASRSQQGAGYEQYF
cdr3_nt: TGTGCCAGCAGATCACAACAGGGGGCTGGCTACGAGCAGTACTTC

d_call: TRBD1
j_call: TRBJ1-5
v_call: TRBV30
clone_size: NA
cdr3_aa: CAWSVQGNQPQHF
cdr3_nt: TGTGCCTGGAGTGTACAGGGGAATCAGCCCCAGCATTTT

d_call: NA
j_call: TRBJ2-7
v_call: TRBV4-1
clone_size: NA
cdr3_aa: CASSHPPQGLNEQYF
cdr3_nt: TGCGCCAGCAGCCACCCTCCACAGGGATTGAACGAGCAGTACTTC

d_call: NA
j_call: TRBJ2-7
v_call: TRBV6-1
clone_size: NA
cdr3_aa: CATGTYNPYEQYF
cdr3_nt: TGTGCCACCGGGACTTACAATCCCTACGAGCAGTACTTC

d_call: NA
j_call: TRBJ2-7
v_call: TRBV5-1
clone_size: NA
cdr3_aa: CASRSAGAVHEQYF
cdr3_nt: TGCGCCAGCAGAAGTGCAGGGGCTGTGCACGAGCAGTACTTC

d_call: NA
j_call: TRBJ2-7
v_call: TRBV2
clone_size: NA
cdr3_aa: CASTRERLKGEQYF
cdr3_nt: TGTGCCAGCACCCGGGAGCGATTAAAGGGCGAGCAGTACTTC

d_call: NA
j_call: TRBJ2-5
v_call: TRBV5-1
clone_size: NA
cdr3_aa: CASGVRQGQETQYF
cdr3_nt: TGCGCCAGCGGCGTACGGCAGGGCCAAGAGACCCAGTACTTC

d_call: TRBD1
j_call: TRBJ1-2
v_call: TRBV19
clone_size: NA
cdr3_aa: CASSKRGTAPPGGYTF
cdr3_nt: TGTGCCAGTAGTAAGCGCGGGACAGCCCCTCCGGGAGGCTACACCTTC

d_call: NA
j_call: TRBJ2-2
v_call: TRBV7-3
clone_size: NA
cdr3_aa: CASSIRGGDTGELFF
cdr3_nt: TGTGCCAGCAGCATCAGGGGAGGGGACACCGGGGAGCTGTTTTTT

d_call: NA
j_call: TRBJ2-7
v_call: TRBV10-3
clone_size: once
cdr3_aa: CAISESGQGNYEQYF
cdr3_nt: TGTGCCATCAGTGAGTCAGGCCAGGGAAACTACGAGCAGTACTTC